This T cell receptor beta chain was recorded in a study of T cell changes during pregnancy in multiple sclerosis. Here immunoSEQ multiplex PCR was the method, and the copy in TCRdb shows in-frame clones only, minus some. Of around 99,000 clones detected, 85% to 95% appear once; the ten largest clones hold around 2.5%. Here the sequenced sample was peripheral blood, taken in the first trimester of pregnancy. This receptor was taken from a female donor with multiple sclerosis, enrolled in a pregnancy study.

CDR3 protein: CASSLTSLYNEQFF. Written as DNA, the CDR3 is TGCGCCAGCAGCTTAACTAGCCTCTACAATGAGCAGTTCTTC. V is TRBV5-1 and J is TRBJ2-1, with a possible D match to TRBD2 (6 bases). Germline V gives CDR1 SGHRS, CDR2 YFSETQ. There are 14 residues in the CDR3. Deletions cut 2 bases from V and 3 bases from J, with 9 bases between.